The 26 T cell receptor beta chains given below trace back to one sample, sequenced in a study of blood T cell repertoires in COVID-19 (dated by TCRdb to about 2020). The library was prepared using the immunoSEQ multiplex PCR assay. TCRdb's version of the immuneACCESS table is confined to in-frame rearrangements and falls short of the full clone set. An unresolved V gene accounts for under half of the shortfall where checked; the remainder is of unknown origin. This sample holds about 250,000 clones; approximately 80% were observed only once. The ten largest clones capture around 26% of the sample. Input material: peripheral blood. The receptors here all came from a man between 35 and 55 years old with acute or convalescent COVID-19.

The J gene is TRBJ2-3, the V gene TRBV5-4; D ambiguous. Germline CDR1 is SGHNT and CDR2 is YYREEE (reference sequence). With 2 bases removed from V and 2 bases from J, the gap between germline ends came to 12 bases. The CDR3 length is 15 residues. Here the CDR3 reads CASSFDIFNTDTQYF. The CDR3 DNA reads TGTGCCAGCAGCTTTGACATCTTTAACACAGATACGCAGTATTTT.

This rearrangement joins TRBV7-9 to TRBJ1-1, with a tentative D call TRBD1 (6 bases). The CDR3 spans 15 residues. Trimming shortened V by 3 bases and J by 1 base, and 12 bases separated the two germline ends. Germline CDR1 is SEHNR and CDR2 is FQNEAQ (reference sequence). This CDR3 reads CASSFKTGRNTEAFF. The CDR3 DNA reads TGTGCCAGCAGCTTCAAAACAGGGAGGAACACTGAAGCTTTCTTT.

V usage is TRBV7-9 and J usage is TRBJ1-1; D not resolved. Trimming pared 5 bases from V and 3 bases from J, leaving 10 bases between. Per germline, CDR1 SEHNR and CDR2 FQNEAQ (reference sequence). The CDR3 has 13 residues. This CDR3 is CASSPAGYTEAFF. CDR3 coding DNA: TGTGCCAGCAGCCCCGCGGGATACACTGAAGCTTTCTTT.

The chain carries TRBV11-2 and TRBJ2-7; 10 bases are shared with TRBD2. The CDR3 is made up of 17 amino acids. In germline, CDR1 is SGHAT, CDR2 FQNNGV. V dropped 5 bases and J dropped 2; count of bases not matched to a gene: 12. CDR3 bases: TGTGCCAGCAGCCCTTGGACTAGCGGCAGCGGGGCCTACGAGCAGTACTTC. This sequence encodes CASSPWTSGSGAYEQYF.

V usage is TRBV5-6 and J usage is TRBJ2-4; D call uncertain. Trimming shortened V by 4 bases and J by 6 bases, and 20 bases separated the two germline ends. The V gene's germline CDR1 is SGHDT and CDR2 YYEEEE. This CDR3 is 16 amino acids long. Written as DNA, the CDR3 is TGTGCCAGCAGCCTCGGAGCCCACCTATTCGGAAACATTCAGTACTTC. As protein: CASSLGAHLFGNIQYF. Together with reference TRBV5-6 and TRBJ2-4, the CDR3 gives the full variable domain: DAGVTQSPTHLIKTRGQQVTLRCSPKSGHDTVSWYQQALGQGPQFIFQYYEEEERQRGNFPDRFSGHQFPNYSSELNVNALLLGDSALYLCASSLGAHLFGNIQYFGAGTRLSVL.

This clone appeared once. The chain recombines TRBV5-1 with TRBJ1-1; D possibly corresponds to TRBD1 (5 bases). The CDR3 has 14 residues. Trimming took 0 bases from V and 4 from J, leaving 10 bases between them. The germline V gene encodes CDR1 SGHRS and CDR2 YFSETQ. The CDR3 region has the DNA TGCGCCAGCAGCTTGGGAACGGGGGTCACTGAAGCTTTCTTT. Translated, it gives CASSLGTGVTEAFF. Complete variable domain (other parts from reference TRBV5-1 and TRBJ1-1): KAGVTQTPRYLIKTRGQQVTLSCSPISGHRSVSWYQQTPGQGLQFLFEYFSETQRNKGNFPGRFSGRQFSNSRSEMNVSTLELGDSALYLCASSLGTGVTEAFFGQGTRLTVV.

This clone showed up just a few times. The chain carries TRBV7-9 and TRBJ2-7, with D hard to call. The V end was cut by 1 base, the J end by 4 bases, with 11 bases between. Germline CDR1 reads SEHNR; CDR2 reads FQNEAQ (reference sequence). This CDR3 comprises 14 residues. CDR3 sequence (DNA): TGTGCCAGCAGCTTAGGGTTAGACGGGTACGAGCAGTACTTC. The encoded protein is CASSLGLDGYEQYF.

This chain connects TRBV6-5 to TRBJ2-3; a weak D match, TRBD2 (6 bases). CDR1 MNHEY and CDR2 SVGAGI come from the germline V gene. This CDR3 comprises 14 residues. Deletions cut 6 bases from V and 0 bases from J, with 10 bases between. The CDR3: CASREGVSTDTQYF. Written as DNA, the CDR3 is TGTGCCAGCAGGGAGGGCGTTAGCACAGATACGCAGTATTTT.

This clone was observed once. The rearrangement uses TRBV2 and TRBJ1-2; 7 bases fit TRBD1. Germline V gene sequence: CDR1 SNHLY, CDR2 FYNNEI. The CDR3 length is 15 residues. V shed 0 bases and J 3 bases; nucleotides not matched to a gene: 4. CDR3 sequence reads: CASSEAGGEYYGYTF. CDR3 bases: TGTGCCAGCAGTGAAGCAGGGGGCGAGTACTATGGCTACACCTTC.

DNA for the CDR3: TGTGCCAGCAGCAAACGGGGGAACACCGGGGAGCTGTTTTTT. This encodes CASSKRGNTGELFF. The V and J genes are TRBV21-1 and TRBJ2-2; the table names TRBD2, a call not compared with the DNA. TRBV21-1 is flagged as a pseudogene. This CDR3 is 14 amino acids long.

The chain is built from TRBV3-1 (or the pseudogene TRBV3-2) and TRBJ1-2; D ambiguous. Trimming stripped 0 bases from V and 3 bases from J, with 11 bases between. Per the germline V gene, CDR1 is LGHDT and CDR2 is YNNKEL (reference sequence). The CDR3 is 15 residues long. The CDR3 is CASSQDPPSDYGYTF. In DNA form, the CDR3 reads TGTGCCAGCAGCCAAGATCCCCCCTCTGACTATGGCTACACCTTC.

This clone was seen once. This chain joins TRBV5-1 and TRBJ1-2, with 7 nucleotides matching TRBD1. With V trimmed by 4 bases and J by 0 bases, 6 bases remained unmatched. Germline CDR1 reads SGHRS; CDR2 reads YFSETQ. The CDR3 is 15 amino acids. The CDR3 region has the DNA TGCGCCAGCAGCCTTCGACAGGGCTCTAACTATGGCTACACCTTC. Translation: CASSLRQGSNYGYTF.

V usage is TRBV9 and J usage is TRBJ2-4, with D possibly being TRBD2 (5 bases). Per germline, CDR1 SGDLS and CDR2 YYNGEE. V lost 3 bases to trimming and J lost 11 bases, with 15 bases between them. This CDR3 is built from 13 residues. This CDR3 is CASSAQMGDVQYF. CDR3 nucleotide sequence: TGTGCCAGCAGCGCCCAAATGGGAGACGTTCAGTACTTC.

This clone was counted between two and nine times. The chain is built from TRBV4-3 and TRBJ1-6; the D gene is possibly TRBD1 (5 bases). This CDR3 is 16 amino acids long. Germline V gene lookup returns CDR1 LGHNA and CDR2 YSLEER. V was trimmed by 0 bases and J by 9 bases, leaving 15 bases between them. The CDR3 nucleotides are TGCGCCAGCAGCCAAGATGTGGGCAGGGTTACTTCACCCCTCCACTTT. Translation: CASSQDVGRVTSPLHF.

The rearrangement uses TRBV7-9 and TRBJ2-7; tentative D call: TRBD2 (5 bases). Germline-derived CDR1 and CDR2 are SEHNR and FQNEAQ (reference sequence). V dropped 1 base and J dropped 3 bases, with 10 bases sitting between them. The CDR3 runs 14 residues. CDR3 coding DNA: TGTGCCAGCAGCTTAGTCGGGATCGTCTACGAGCAGTACTTC. Translation gives CASSLVGIVYEQYF.

The gene calls are TRBV24-1 and TRBJ2-7, with 8 bases fitting TRBD2. CDR3 length: 21 amino acids. V was pared by 6 bases and J by 5 bases, with 29 bases of the junction left unmatched. Germline V gene data show CDR1 as KGHDR and CDR2 as SFDVKD. CDR3 in amino acids: CATSCFRAGVSGEPSKDEQYF. In nucleotides, the CDR3 is TGTGCCACCAGTTGCTTCAGGGCAGGAGTTAGCGGGGAGCCCTCCAAGGACGAGCAGTACTTC.

The chain recombines TRBV5-1 with TRBJ2-7, with D tentatively TRBD2 (5 bases). Trimming left V 0 bases short and J 2 bases short, with 6 bases between. The CDR3 extends over 13 amino acids. The V gene's germline CDR1 is SGHRS and CDR2 YFSETQ. Here the CDR3 reads CASSLAGTYEQYF. CDR3 coding DNA: TGCGCCAGCAGCTTGGCCGGGACCTACGAGCAGTACTTC.

This sequence joins TRBV4-3 and TRBJ2-7; perhaps TRBD1 as D (7 bases). V was clipped by 5 bases and J by 2 bases, with 16 bases between them. The CDR3 has 15 amino acids. Germline values: CDR1 LGHNA, CDR2 YSLEER. CDR3 nucleotides: TGCGCCAGCAGCGCGGGACAGAACCCCACCTACGAGCAGTACTTC. This sequence encodes CASSAGQNPTYEQYF.

V is TRBV10-3 and J is TRBJ1-1; 8 bases map to TRBD1. The V gene's germline CDR1 is ENHRY and CDR2 SYGVKD. The CDR3 is 14 amino acids. V was pared by 5 bases and J by 5 bases, with 7 bases of the junction left unmatched. The CDR3, as DNA: TGTGCCATCAGTTTGGACAGGGCTGGGACTGAAGCTTTCTTT. Its protein product is CAISLDRAGTEAFF.

This clone was seen more than once but under ten times. V usage is TRBV27 and J usage is TRBJ1-1; D is possibly TRBD1 (6 bases). Germline CDR1 MNHEY, CDR2 SMNVEV (reference sequence). V was pared by 6 bases and J by 5 bases, with 16 bases between. The CDR3 is made up of 14 amino acids. The CDR3 region is CASRSGAARTEAFF. CDR3 in DNA: TGTGCCAGCAGATCAGGGGCAGCGAGGACTGAAGCTTTCTTT.

The genes are TRBV9 and TRBJ2-5; 11 bases are a match to TRBD2. This CDR3 region has 14 residues. Germline lookup yields CDR1 SGDLS and CDR2 YYNGEE. Losses at the gene ends were 4 bases for V and 4 bases for J; bases not matched to a gene: 3. CDR3 in amino acids: CASSFGTSGETQYF. The CDR3 coding sequence is TGTGCCAGCAGCTTCGGGACTAGCGGAGAGACCCAGTACTTC.

The genes are TRBV14 and TRBJ1-2; 8 bases are a match to TRBD1. V shed 0 bases and J 4 bases; nucleotides not matched to a gene: 4. Germline V gene sequence: CDR1 SGHDN, CDR2 FVKESK. This CDR3 has 15 amino acids. CDR3 protein: CASSQDQGAGYGYTF. The CDR3, as DNA: TGTGCCAGCAGCCAAGATCAGGGGGCCGGCTATGGCTACACCTTC.

The rearrangement joins TRBV7-2 to TRBJ1-5; D may be TRBD1 (5 bases). Trimming pared 6 bases from V and 4 bases from J, leaving 16 bases between. The CDR3 covers 15 residues. The germline V gene encodes CDR1 SGHTA and CDR2 FQGNSA. CDR3 amino acids: CASSSQGYWNQPQHF. CDR3 coding DNA: TGTGCCAGCAGTTCCCAGGGTTACTGGAATCAGCCCCAGCATTTT.

This chain links TRBV6-2 or TRBV6-3 with TRBJ1-1; 9 bases align to TRBD1. Germline lookup yields CDR1 MNHEY and CDR2 SVGEGT. The V and J ends lost 7 bases and 3 bases, in that order; junction bases with no gene match: 6. This CDR3 has 14 residues. CDR3 bases: TGTGCCAGCACCCCACAGGGGGCCGACACTGAAGCTTTCTTT. Protein: CASTPQGADTEAFF.

The V gene is TRBV5-4, the J gene TRBJ1-1, with D perhaps matching TRBD1 (5 bases). The V gene lost 2 bases and the J gene lost 0 bases, with 8 bases spanning the gap. This CDR3 is 14 amino acids long. CDR1 and CDR2 from the germline V gene are SGHNT and YYREEE (reference sequence). This CDR3 is CASSFQGMNTEAFF. The CDR3 DNA reads TGTGCCAGCAGCTTTCAGGGTATGAACACTGAAGCTTTCTTT.

The chain has TRBV6-1 and TRBJ2-4; 9 bases are shared with TRBD1. CDR1 and CDR2 (germline): MNHNS, SASEGT. The CDR3 totals 14 residues. J lost 5 bases, V lost 2 bases, and 1 base had no gene match. CDR3 residues: CASSERDRENIQYF. CDR3 in DNA: TGTGCCAGCAGTGAAAGGGACAGGGAAAACATTCAGTACTTC.